The entry that follows covers one TCR beta chain sequence. CDR3 length: 16 residues. J gave up 3 bases and V 3 bases, and 9 bases lay outside the gene matches. Germline V gene data show CDR1 as LNHDA and CDR2 as SQIVND (reference sequence). The sample is drawn from a study of T cell changes during pregnancy in multiple sclerosis. TCRdb keeps only in-frame clones here, not all; method: immunoSEQ multiplex PCR. The sample consists of around 43,000 clones, roughly nine tenths of them appearing once. The material was CD4+ T cells from peripheral blood mononuclear cells, obtained before pregnancy. The clonotype comes from a female donor with multiple sclerosis, enrolled in a pregnancy study. The V and J genes are TRBV19 and TRBJ2-3, with 7 bases identical to TRBD2. The CDR3 DNA sequence: TGTGCCAGTAGTATTGTTGCGGGAGTCGGTACAGATACGCAGTATTTT. Translated: CASSIVAGVGTDTQYF.